This entry lists 4 T cell receptor beta chains sequenced from one sample in a study of graft-versus-host responses after intestinal transplantation. The antigens of these receptors remain unknown. Some clones are missing from TCRdb's copy, which holds only in-frame ones; the method was immunoSEQ multiplex PCR. Of about 70,000 clones detected, nearly 90% appear once; the ten largest clones hold less than 5%. This sample comprised unstimulated CD8+ T cells sorted from spleen or lymph node cells, obtained before transplant. Source of these receptors: a human donor who was the organ donor for an intestinal transplant.

The chain links TRBV4-3 to TRBJ2-5, with 12 bases matching TRBD2. Unmatched junction bases numbered 5, after V lost 1 base and J lost 5 bases. The CDR3 has 16 amino acids. From germline, CDR1 is LGHNA and CDR2 YSLEER. The CDR3 region is CASSQASSGGAETQYF. The DNA for the CDR3 is TGCGCCAGCAGCCAAGCATCTAGCGGGGGGGCGGAGACCCAGTACTTC.

This chain connects TRBV5-1 to TRBJ2-2; perhaps TRBD1 as D (8 bases). Germline V gives CDR1 SGHRS, CDR2 YFSETQ. Trimming shortened V by 3 bases and J by 5 bases, and 17 bases separated the two germline ends. This CDR3 is built from 16 residues. As DNA, the CDR3 is TGCGCCAGCAGCTACGATTACAGGGGGGGAACCGGGGAGCTGTTTTTT. It codes for CASSYDYRGGTGELFF.

The chain combines TRBV4-3 with TRBJ1-3; D is undetermined. Germline CDR1 reads LGHNA; CDR2 reads YSLEER. This CDR3 region has 15 residues. The ends were cut back, 0 bases at V and 4 bases at J, with 10 bases in the middle. Written as DNA, the CDR3 is TGCGCCAGCAGCCAAGAAATAACAGTAGGAAACACCATATATTTT. Translating gives CASSQEITVGNTIYF.

This clone was seen a single time. The V call is TRBV2, the J call TRBJ1-5; 7 bases are shared with TRBD1. Trimming removed 1 base from V and 6 bases from J; junction bases left unmatched: 3. Germline CDR1 and CDR2: SNHLY and FYNNEI. The CDR3 runs 14 residues. This CDR3 reads CASSEVAGGQPQHF. CDR3 coding DNA: TGTGCCAGCAGTGAAGTGGCAGGGGGTCAGCCCCAGCATTTT. The full variable domain, with the rest looked up from reference TRBV2 and TRBJ1-5, is EPEVTQTPSHQVTQMGQEVILRCVPISNHLYFYWYRQILGQKVEFLVSFYNNEISEKSEIFDDQFSVERPDGSNFTLKIRSTKLEDSAMYFCASSEVAGGQPQHFGDGTRLSIL.